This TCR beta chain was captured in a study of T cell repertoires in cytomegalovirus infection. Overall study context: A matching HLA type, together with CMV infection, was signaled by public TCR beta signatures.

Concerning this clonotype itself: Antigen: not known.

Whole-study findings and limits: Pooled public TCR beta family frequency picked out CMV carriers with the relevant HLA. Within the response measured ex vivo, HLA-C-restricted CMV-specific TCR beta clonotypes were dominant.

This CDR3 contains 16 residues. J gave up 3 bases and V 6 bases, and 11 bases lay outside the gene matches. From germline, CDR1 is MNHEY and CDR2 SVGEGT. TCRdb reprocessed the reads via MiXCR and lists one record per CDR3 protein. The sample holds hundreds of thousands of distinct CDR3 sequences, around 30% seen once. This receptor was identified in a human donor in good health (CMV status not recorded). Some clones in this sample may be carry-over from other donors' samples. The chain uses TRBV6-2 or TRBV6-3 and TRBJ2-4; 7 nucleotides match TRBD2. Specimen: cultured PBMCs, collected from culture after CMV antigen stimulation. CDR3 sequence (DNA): TGTGCCAGCAGGGGGGGGACCTCGGTCAACAAAAACATTCAGTACTTC. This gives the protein CASRGGTSVNKNIQYF.